This TCR beta chain came from a study of T cells after yellow fever vaccination. Overall study context: Preparation of fractions with low cell numbers was performed using SMART-Seq v4 Ultra Low Input.

TCRdb ran MiXCR on the 5' RACE reads and lists one entry per CDR3 protein. The sample includes 510,000 or so distinct CDR3 sequences, 15% to 20% seen only once; the top ten take roughly an eighth. Points from the study as a whole: Some clonotypes were seen in both the CD4 and the CD8 compartments. These made up a small share and likely arose from convergent recombination.

A note on this clonotype: Its target is not known.

V was trimmed by 5 bases and J by 1 base, leaving 17 bases between them. CDR1 and CDR2 (germline): SGHNT, YYREEE (reference sequence). The CDR3 runs 16 residues. The sequence derives from a man aged 25-40 years who received the YFV17D yellow fever vaccine. The V and J genes are TRBV5-4 and TRBJ2-3; the D gene could be TRBD1 or TRBD2 (5 bases each). Sequences were derived from PBMCs, sampled 15 days after the yellow fever booster vaccination. The CDR3 protein is CASSSGTGRGTDTQYF. The CDR3 region has the DNA TGTGCCAGCAGTTCCGGGACGGGCAGGGGCACAGATACGCAGTATTTT.